A single sample is the source of the 14 T cell receptor beta chains below, sequenced in a study of blood T cell repertoires in COVID-19. Sequencing was performed with immunoSEQ multiplex PCR; in TCRdb, only in-frame clones are kept and a portion is missing. The table records under 200,000 clones, about 85% of them present only once. Specimen: peripheral blood. The origin of the receptors is a woman of 80 years or more with acute or convalescent COVID-19.

This chain joins TRBV19 and TRBJ1-1, with 7 bases matching TRBD1. The length of the CDR3 is 14 residues. Looked up from germline, CDR1 is LNHDA and CDR2 is SQIVND (reference sequence). The V gene end was trimmed by 4 bases and the J gene end by 1 base; junction bases not matched to a gene: 3. The CDR3 reads CASSRDSPNTEAFF. CDR3 coding DNA: TGTGCCAGTAGTAGGGACAGCCCGAACACTGAAGCTTTCTTT. The full variable domain, in which reference TRBV19 and TRBJ1-1 provide the parts outside the CDR3, is DGGITQSPKYLFRKEGQNVTLSCEQNLNHDAMYWYRQDPGQGLRLIYYSQIVNDFQKGDIAEGYSVSREKKESFPLTVTSAQKNPTAFYLCASSRDSPNTEAFFGQGTRLTVV.

This clone was observed a single time. The chain carries TRBV6-2 or TRBV6-3 and TRBJ1-5; D ambiguous. Trimming stripped 2 bases from V and 9 bases from J, with 11 bases between. This CDR3 has 13 residues. Germline V gene lookup returns CDR1 MNHEY and CDR2 SVGEGT. Here the CDR3 DNA reads TGTGCCAGCAGTTACCAGGCATCAGGGCCCCAGCATTTT. Its translation: CASSYQASGPQHF.

This chain joins TRBV28 and TRBJ1-2; 7 bases line up with TRBD1. Germline values: CDR1 MDHEN, CDR2 SYDVKM. The CDR3 consists of 13 residues. V trimming: 11 bases; J trimming: 4 bases; junction bases outside the gene matches: 10. DNA of the CDR3: TGTGCCGGAAGGGGGCCCCGTAGCTATGGCTACACCTTC. As protein: CAGRGPRSYGYTF.

This clone was picked up a small number of times. J is TRBJ2-3 and V is TRBV4-2, with D maybe TRBD1 (6 bases). Trimming stripped 2 bases from V and 1 base from J, with 10 bases between. This CDR3 is built from 15 residues. Per germline, CDR1 LGHNA and CDR2 YNFKEQ. CDR3 loop: CASSQRDTRTDTQYF. For the CDR3, the DNA is TGTGCCAGCAGCCAACGGGACACCCGCACAGATACGCAGTATTTT.

The rearrangement uses TRBV7-9 and TRBJ2-5, with D perhaps TRBD1 (5 bases). The CDR3 contains 14 residues. V was cut by 3 bases and J by 5 bases, with 13 bases left in between. Germline V gives CDR1 SEHNR, CDR2 FQNEAQ (reference sequence). The CDR3 DNA reads as TGTGCCAGCAGCTTCCGACAGCCCCAGGAGACCCAGTACTTC. It is translated as CASSFRQPQETQYF.

J is TRBJ2-3 and V is TRBV18, with TRBD2 as a possible D gene (6 bases). The CDR3 extends over 15 amino acids. The germline V gene encodes CDR1 KGHSH and CDR2 LQKENI. V was clipped by 2 bases and J by 0 bases, with 9 bases between them. The CDR3 spells CASSPNSGSTDTQYF. CDR3 DNA: TGTGCCAGCTCACCAAATAGCGGAAGCACAGATACGCAGTATTTT.

The genes are TRBV6-5 and TRBJ2-1; 7 bases line up with TRBD2. The CDR3 is 12 amino acids. Germline values: CDR1 MNHEY, CDR2 SVGAGI. The trim removed 7 bases at V and 14 bases at J, leaving 11 bases unmatched. The CDR3: CASKIRGAGEFF. The CDR3 DNA sequence: TGTGCCAGCAAAATCCGCGGGGCGGGAGAGTTCTTC.

The V call is TRBV19, the J call TRBJ1-3; tentative D call: TRBD1 (6 bases). Germline V gives CDR1 LNHDA, CDR2 SQIVND (reference sequence). This CDR3 has 17 amino acids. The germline V and J ends were trimmed by 5 bases and 2 bases, with 19 bases remaining between them. CDR3 DNA sequence: TGTGCCAGTAGTCACTTTGGGGGGGCAGCCCCTGGAAACACCATATATTTT. Its protein is CASSHFGGAAPGNTIYF.

The chain links TRBV28 to TRBJ1-2; D not resolved. The V gene lost 7 bases and the J gene lost 6 bases, with 12 bases spanning the gap. This CDR3 comprises 12 residues. CDR1 MDHEN and CDR2 SYDVKM come from the germline V gene. The CDR3: CASTAAWNGYTF. DNA for the CDR3: TGTGCCAGCACTGCGGCTTGGAATGGCTACACCTTC.

The J gene is TRBJ2-2, the V gene TRBV4-2, with 9 bases identical to TRBD2. V dropped 4 bases and J dropped 6; count of bases not matched to a gene: 12. CDR1 is LGHNA, CDR2 YNFKEQ, per germline. CDR3 length: 17 residues. The CDR3 nucleotides are TGTGCCAGCAGCCCGACCTTAGCGGGAGACTCTCCCGGGGAGCTGTTTTTT. Translated: CASSPTLAGDSPGELFF.

This chain uses TRBV5-6 with TRBJ2-1; D gene uncertain. The V end lost 0 bases, the J end lost 0 bases, and 7 bases lay between the germline ends. The germline V gene encodes CDR1 SGHDT and CDR2 YYEEEE. This CDR3 spans 15 amino acids. DNA for the CDR3: TGTGCCAGCAGCTTGGGGCTTCACTCCTACAATGAGCAGTTCTTC. Its translation: CASSLGLHSYNEQFF.

CDR3 loop: CASSVGSGLGYTF. Written as DNA, the CDR3 is TGTGCCAGCAGCGTAGGGTCAGGGCTGGGCTACACCTTC. J is TRBJ1-2 and V is TRBV9; D possibly corresponds to TRBD1 (5 bases). CDR1 and CDR2 (germline): SGDLS, YYNGEE. The CDR3 is made up of 13 amino acids. V was shortened by 0 bases and J by 8 bases, with 11 bases between the two germline ends.

This clone has a single count. This chain uses TRBV28 with TRBJ1-6, with 8 bases lining up with TRBD1. CDR1 is MDHEN, CDR2 SYDVKM, per germline. After removal of 3 bases from V and 8 bases from J, the junction contained 9 bases not matched to a gene. The CDR3 totals 16 residues. As DNA, the CDR3 is TGTGCCAGCAGTTTCCGGCTCAGGGGGCCGCATTCACCCCTCCACTTT. Protein product: CASSFRLRGPHSPLHF. Full variable domain (missing parts from reference TRBV28 and TRBJ1-6): DVKVTQSSRYLVKRTGEKVFLECVQDMDHENMFWYRQDPGLGLRLIYFSYDVKMKEKGDIPEGYSVSREKKERFSLILESASTNQTSMYLCASSFRLRGPHSPLHFGNGTRLTVT.

The gene calls are TRBV29-1 and TRBJ1-1; no firm D call. The CDR3 has 12 amino acids. Germline assignment: CDR1 SQVTM and CDR2 ANQGSEA. Trimming shortened V by 7 bases and J by 3 bases, and 12 bases separated the two germline ends. CDR3 nucleotide sequence: TGCAGCGCCACCCGGTCGGACACTGAAGCTTTCTTT. It codes for CSATRSDTEAFF.